The next 5 T cell receptor beta chains were all read from a single sample in a study of patients and donors after allogeneic stem cell transplantation. TCRdb re-analysed the RT-PCR reads in MiXCR, keeping a single row per CDR3 protein. The sample contains roughly 960,000 distinct CDR3 sequences, roughly 17% of which appear only once. Sequencing was carried out using blood, either unsorted or a sorted T cell fraction (not recorded which). The receptors come from a human donor who was either an allogeneic HSCT recipient or a stem cell or donor lymphocyte infusion donor (not recorded which). It is not recorded whose cells these are; they may come from a transplant donor.

The chain has TRBV30 and TRBJ1-1; 8 nucleotides align to TRBD1. The germline gives CDR1 GTSNPN, CDR2 SVGIG (reference sequence). V lost 2 bases and J lost 9; bases outside the gene matches: 5. The CDR3 consists of 12 residues. The CDR3 loop is CAWSRGQGQAFF. The DNA for the CDR3 is TGTGCCTGGAGTAGAGGACAGGGCCAAGCTTTCTTT.

The chain employs TRBV30 and TRBJ1-1, with D perhaps TRBD1 (5 bases). The CDR3 is 14 amino acids. CDR1 is GTSNPN, CDR2 SVGIG, per germline (reference sequence). V dropped 2 bases and J dropped 5 bases, with 15 bases sitting between them. The chain's CDR3 is CAWSRGRAETEAFF. As DNA, the CDR3 is TGTGCCTGGAGTCGGGGCCGGGCTGAAACTGAAGCTTTCTTT.

The chain recombines TRBV20-1 with TRBJ2-3; D is possibly TRBD2 (5 bases). The V end lost 3 bases, the J end lost 3 bases, and 13 bases lay between the germline ends. The CDR3 is 14 residues long. Germline V gene lookup returns CDR1 DFQATT and CDR2 SNEGSKA (reference sequence). CDR3 bases: TGCAGTGCTAGGGTCGAGGGCCGGACAGATACGCAGTATTTT. Its translation is CSARVEGRTDTQYF.

V usage is TRBV5-1 and J usage is TRBJ1-6, with a tentative D call TRBD1 (6 bases). Trimming pared 4 bases from V and 5 bases from J, leaving 22 bases between. The CDR3 runs to 18 residues. Per germline, CDR1 SGHRS and CDR2 YFSETQ. CDR3 sequence (DNA): TGCGCCAGCAGCCGCGGACAGACCTCCACTGCTCATAATTCACCCCTCCACTTT. Translated: CASSRGQTSTAHNSPLHF.

This clonotype was detected a few times. The chain is built from TRBV20-1 and TRBJ1-2, with D maybe TRBD1 (6 bases). The CDR3 has 14 residues. Germline V gene sequence: CDR1 DFQATT, CDR2 SNEGSKA (reference sequence). V gave up 5 bases and J gave up 3 bases, with 16 bases separating them. In nucleotides, the CDR3 is TGCAGTGCTGCGCACACAAAGGGGGACTATGGCTACACCTTC. Translating it yields CSAAHTKGDYGYTF.